What follows are 27 T cell receptor beta chains derived from one specimen sequenced in a study of OX40 agonist ivuxolimab in advanced cancers. Repertoires were generated with immunoSEQ multiplex PCR, while TCRdb's copy carries only in-frame clones and drops some. The table records tens of thousands of clones, 85% to 90% of them present only once. The sample consisted of CD4+ or CD8+ T cells sorted from blood, taken in a trial of the OX40 agonist ivuxolimab. All receptors derive from an adult with an advanced solid tumor such as melanoma, head and neck, liver or kidney cancer.

The gene calls are TRBV27 and TRBJ2-1; 7 bases map to TRBD2. The junction had 6 bases not matched to a gene; V was cut back by 7 bases and J by 3 bases. This CDR3 has 14 amino acids. Looked up from germline, CDR1 is MNHEY and CDR2 is SMNVEV (reference sequence). CDR3 loop: CASKSSGNYNEQFF. The CDR3 DNA follows: TGTGCCAGCAAGTCTAGCGGAAACTACAATGAGCAGTTCTTC.

The V and J genes are TRBV5-1 and TRBJ2-5, with TRBD1 as a possible D gene (6 bases). The germline gives CDR1 SGHRS, CDR2 YFSETQ. V lost 5 bases to trimming and J lost 1 base, with 9 bases between them. This CDR3 spans 13 amino acids. The CDR3 spells CASSTGFQETQYF. CDR3 coding DNA: TGCGCCAGCAGTACAGGGTTCCAAGAGACCCAGTACTTC.

In the case of this clone: This same CDR3 is encoded by further DNA sequences in the sample. The chain employs TRBV20-1 and TRBJ2-5; D gene unclear. The CDR3 has 11 amino acids. CDR1 and CDR2 (germline): DFQATT, SNEGSKA (reference sequence). V was shortened by 1 base and J by 3 bases, with 3 bases between the two germline ends. The CDR3 reads CSARVKETQYF. The CDR3 DNA is TGCAGTGCTAGAGTGAAAGAGACCCAGTACTTC.

The V gene is TRBV6-5, the J gene TRBJ2-7; D assignment may be TRBD1 or TRBD2 (5 bases each). Germline CDR1 is MNHEY and CDR2 is SVGAGI. V gave up 5 bases and J gave up 3 bases, with 11 bases separating them. The CDR3 covers 13 residues. CDR3 residues: CASSRDGVYEQYF. CDR3 nucleotide sequence: TGTGCCAGCAGTAGGGACGGAGTCTACGAGCAGTACTTC.

The chain carries TRBV2 and TRBJ1-2; 7 nucleotides agree with TRBD1. Per the germline V gene, CDR1 is SNHLY and CDR2 is FYNNEI. V trimming: 6 bases; J trimming: 4 bases; junction bases outside the gene matches: 11. This CDR3 is 15 amino acids long. The CDR3 DNA reads TGTGCCAGCAGCCCCACGCAGGGGGTCGGCTATGGCTACACCTTC. It yields the protein CASSPTQGVGYGYTF.

The chain employs TRBV6-1 and TRBJ1-3, with a weak D call TRBD1 (6 bases). Trimming stripped 5 bases from V and 0 bases from J, with 11 bases between. Germline V gives CDR1 MNHNS, CDR2 SASEGT. The CDR3 contains 15 residues. CDR3 protein: CASSRQETSGNTIYF. The CDR3 nucleotides read TGTGCCAGCAGTCGACAGGAGACCTCTGGAAACACCATATATTTT.

The genes are TRBV6-5 and TRBJ2-7, with a tentative D call TRBD2 (6 bases). This CDR3 contains 11 residues. Germline CDR1 and CDR2: MNHEY and SVGAGI. The V and J ends lost 6 bases and 10 bases respectively, with 13 bases between them. CDR3 sequence (DNA): TGTGCCAGCAGCAACGGGAGAAGACAGTACTTC. Translating gives CASSNGRRQYF.

In regard to this clone: Other DNA sequences in this sample translate to the same CDR3. The chain joins TRBV19 to TRBJ1-2, with TRBD1 matching 9 bases. The CDR3 is 14 amino acids. CDR1 and CDR2 from the germline V gene are LNHDA and SQIVND (reference sequence). J gave up 4 bases and V 9 bases, and 9 bases lay outside the gene matches. In DNA, the CDR3 is TGTGCCAGCGATCCGGGACAGGGCCGCTATGGCTACACCTTC. Amino acids: CASDPGQGRYGYTF.

The rearrangement links TRBV5-6 to TRBJ2-7, with D perhaps TRBD1 (5 bases). The CDR3 length is 13 residues. Germline assignment: CDR1 SGHDT and CDR2 YYEEEE. The V gene lost 0 bases and the J gene lost 2 bases, with 6 bases spanning the gap. The CDR3 nucleotides are TGTGCCAGCAGCTTGGGCAGGGCCTACGAGCAGTACTTC. This encodes CASSLGRAYEQYF.

The genes are TRBV19 and TRBJ1-5, with 7 positions matching TRBD1. CDR1 is LNHDA, CDR2 SQIVND, per germline (reference sequence). The CDR3 runs to 14 residues. With 2 bases clipped from V and 5 bases from J, the junction kept 3 bases outside the gene matches. CDR3 protein: CASSIQGGDQPQHF. The CDR3 nucleotides are TGTGCCAGTAGTATACAGGGGGGAGATCAGCCCCAGCATTTT.

A note on this clone: An end of the junction differs from the germline gene, which may be a read error. This chain links TRBV7-7 with TRBJ1-1; D uncertain. The CDR3 consists of 13 residues. Per germline, CDR1 SSHAT and CDR2 FNYEAQ (reference sequence). In nucleotides, the CDR3 is TGTGCTAGCAGCTCCCTTATGGAGACTGAAGCTTTCTTT. Translation: CASSSLMETEAFF.

This clone was observed once. The chain has TRBV30 and TRBJ1-1; D may be TRBD1 (5 bases). Trimming took 0 bases from V and 1 from J, leaving 18 bases between them. There are 17 residues in the CDR3. The germline gives CDR1 GTSNPN, CDR2 SVGIG (reference sequence). In DNA, the CDR3 is TGTGCCTGGAGTGTTTGGCAGGGACCTCGGGGGAACACTGAAGCTTTCTTT. Encoded protein: CAWSVWQGPRGNTEAFF.

The chain combines TRBV15 with TRBJ1-2, with 7 bases lining up with TRBD1. CDR3 length: 15 residues. Trimming took 2 bases from V and 2 from J; bases not matched to a gene: 5. Germline values: CDR1 LNHNV, CDR2 YYDKDF (reference sequence). The CDR3 loop reads CATSRPGTENYGYTF. CDR3 nucleotides: TGTGCCACCAGCAGACCCGGGACAGAGAACTATGGCTACACCTTC.

The J gene is TRBJ2-7, the V gene TRBV30; the D call may be TRBD1 or TRBD2 (5 bases each). CDR1 and CDR2 (germline): GTSNPN, SVGIG (reference sequence). The CDR3 runs to 14 residues. Trimming removed 2 bases at V and 5 bases at J, with 16 bases between. For the CDR3, the DNA is TGTGCCTGGAGTACGGGACCCTCGACTCACGAGCAGTACTTC. Its protein is CAWSTGPSTHEQYF.

CDR3 sequence: CASSGPPRTGATGPYYGYTF. For the CDR3, the DNA is TGTGCCAGCAGTGGACCCCCTAGGACAGGGGCCACGGGGCCTTACTATGGCTACACCTTC. This chain joins TRBV2 and TRBJ1-2, with 9 bases identical to TRBD1. CDR1 and CDR2 from the germline V gene are SNHLY and FYNNEI. This CDR3 is 20 amino acids long. Trimming took 4 bases from V and 3 from J; bases not matched to a gene: 21.

This chain links TRBV2 with TRBJ1-3; 8 bases fit TRBD1. The germline gives CDR1 SNHLY, CDR2 FYNNEI. The trim removed 10 bases at V and 4 bases at J, leaving 3 bases unmatched. This CDR3 contains 12 residues. In nucleotides, the CDR3 is TGTGCCACCGGGACAGGAGGAAACACCATATATTTT. Protein sequence: CATGTGGNTIYF.

This chain uses TRBV10-2 with TRBJ2-1, with 9 bases aligning to TRBD2. J lost 0 bases, V lost 10 bases, and 7 bases had no gene match. The CDR3 is made up of 15 amino acids. CDR1 is WSHSY and CDR2 is SAAADI in the germline V gene. In DNA form, the CDR3 reads TGCGCCACCCGGATAGCGGGAGCCTCCTACAATGAGCAGTTCTTC. Amino acid sequence: CATRIAGASYNEQFF.

The gene calls are TRBV27 and TRBJ1-1; the D is unclear. Deletions cut 5 bases from V and 1 base from J, with 8 bases between. Germline assignment: CDR1 MNHEY and CDR2 SMNVEV (reference sequence). The CDR3 is 13 amino acids. Here the CDR3 DNA reads TGTGCCAGCAGTGGGGTGAGGAACACTGAAGCTTTCTTT. This encodes CASSGVRNTEAFF.

V usage is TRBV27 and J usage is TRBJ2-3; weak D call: TRBD1 (6 bases). In germline, CDR1 is MNHEY, CDR2 SMNVEV (reference sequence). CDR3 length equals 13 residues. V lost 6 bases and J 0 bases, leaving 7 bases between the germline ends. CDR3 residues: CASRDRSTDTQYF. Written as DNA, the CDR3 is TGTGCCAGCAGGGACAGAAGCACAGATACGCAGTATTTT.

This clone has just a few counts. The rearrangement links TRBV5-1 to TRBJ2-2, with D unresolved. Germline CDR1 and CDR2: SGHRS and YFSETQ. This CDR3 has 15 residues. The V gene lost 0 bases and the J gene lost 4 bases, with 10 bases spanning the gap. Here the CDR3 reads CASSLEGSGTGELFF. The CDR3 DNA follows: TGCGCCAGCAGCTTGGAGGGTTCGGGCACCGGGGAGCTGTTTTTT.

This clone occurred once. The chain carries TRBV5-1 and TRBJ2-7; D is perhaps TRBD2 (6 bases). The germline V gene encodes CDR1 SGHRS and CDR2 YFSETQ. Trimming left V 0 bases short and J 5 bases short, with 12 bases between. The CDR3 has 14 amino acids. The CDR3: CASSLAWGEDEQYF. In DNA form, the CDR3 reads TGCGCCAGCAGCTTGGCCTGGGGGGAGGACGAGCAGTACTTC.

V gene TRBV28 combines with J gene TRBJ2-3, with TRBD1 as a possible D gene (6 bases). V shed 4 bases and J shed 3 bases, with 11 bases lying between them. The CDR3 has 14 residues. The germline V gene has CDR1 MDHEN and CDR2 SYDVKM. The CDR3 nucleotides are TGTGCCAGCAGTTCAGGGGAAGGGACAGATACGCAGTATTTT. It encodes CASSSGEGTDTQYF.

This clone has more than one count but fewer than ten. The chain carries TRBV23-1 and TRBJ2-1, with D perhaps matching TRBD1 (7 bases). TRBV23-1 is reported as an ORF; its role is uncertain. With 2 bases removed from V and 7 bases from J, the gap between germline ends came to 24 bases. CDR3 length: 18 residues. The CDR3 sequence is CASSQPSLLTGRWNEQFF. The CDR3 nucleotides read TGCGCCAGCAGTCAACCGTCACTCCTGACAGGGAGGTGGAATGAGCAGTTCTTC.

Within the sample, this clone is large. This chain uses TRBV19 with TRBJ2-7; TRBD2 matches at 8 bases. The CDR3 runs 15 residues. CDR1 and CDR2 (germline): LNHDA, SQIVND (reference sequence). Losses at the gene ends were 3 bases for V and 9 bases for J; bases not matched to a gene: 13. The CDR3 coding sequence is TGTGCCAGTAGTATCGGTGCGGGAGCGGGAGCGGCGCAGTACTTC. This gives the protein CASSIGAGAGAAQYF.

This chain uses TRBV12-2 with TRBJ2-2; the table calls TRBD2, which could not be checked here. TRBV12-2 is labeled a pseudogene. CDR3 length: 24 residues. The DNA of the CDR3 is TGTGCAAGTCGCTTATCGGCATTCGGACCGACTAGCGGGGACTCTAAGCCGTGCACCGGGGAGCTGTTTTTT. Its protein product is CASRLSAFGPTSGDSKPCTGELFF.

V is TRBV5-4 and J is TRBJ1-3; 10 bases are shared with TRBD1. This CDR3 has 17 residues. V lost 0 bases, J lost 4 bases, and 7 bases stayed unmatched. CDR1 is SGHNT, CDR2 YYREEE, per germline (reference sequence). CDR3 region: CASSLGLGQGLGNTIYF. CDR3 in DNA: TGTGCCAGCAGCTTGGGGCTGGGACAGGGGTTAGGAAACACCATATATTTT.

V and J are TRBV28 and TRBJ1-2; D is unclear. There are 12 residues in the CDR3. Germline V gene data show CDR1 as MDHEN and CDR2 as SYDVKM. Trimming removed 7 bases at V and 4 bases at J, with 10 bases between. The CDR3 sequence: CASKVGSYGYTF. The CDR3, as DNA: TGTGCCAGCAAGGTGGGGAGCTATGGCTACACCTTC.